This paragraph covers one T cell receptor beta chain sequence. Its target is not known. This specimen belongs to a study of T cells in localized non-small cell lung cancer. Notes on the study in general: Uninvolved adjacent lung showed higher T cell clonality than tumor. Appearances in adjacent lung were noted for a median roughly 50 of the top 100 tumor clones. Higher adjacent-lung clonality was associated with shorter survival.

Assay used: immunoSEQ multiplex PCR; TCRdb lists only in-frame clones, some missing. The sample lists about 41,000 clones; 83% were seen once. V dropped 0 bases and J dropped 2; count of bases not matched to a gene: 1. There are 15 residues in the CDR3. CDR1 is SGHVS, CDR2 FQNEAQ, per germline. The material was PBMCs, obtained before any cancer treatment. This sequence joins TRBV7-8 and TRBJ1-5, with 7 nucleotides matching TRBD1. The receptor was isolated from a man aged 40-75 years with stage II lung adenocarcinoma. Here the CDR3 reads CASSLADRGNQPQHF. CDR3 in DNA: TGTGCCAGCAGCTTAGCCGACAGGGGCAATCAGCCCCAGCATTTT.